This T cell receptor (beta chain) was sequenced in a study of blood T cells in healthy people across ages. This clonotype was found once. A second PCR of about 7 to 12 cycles used a sample-barcoded 5' primer and a J-beta primer mix. A single record per CDR3 protein comes from TCRdb applying MiXCR to the 5' RACE reads. The table records 1.5 million to 2 million distinct CDR3 sequences, around 50% of them present only once. The CDR3 spans 16 residues. V was clipped by 2 bases and J by 1 base, with 12 bases between them. The germline gives CDR1 MDHEN, CDR2 SYDVKM. This TCR came from a woman between 40 and 55 years old in good health. The material sequenced was blood. J is TRBJ1-5 and V is TRBV28, with a weak D call TRBD1 (5 bases). CDR3 region: CASSLNPGRSNQPQHF. CDR3 nucleotides: TGTGCCAGCAGTTTAAATCCAGGGAGGAGCAATCAGCCCCAGCATTTT.